Each of the 26 T cell receptor beta chains below was sequenced from the same sample in a study of blood T cell repertoires in COVID-19. The repertoire was sequenced with immunoSEQ multiplex PCR; TCRdb's copy has only in-frame clones and lacks some. The sample lists around 480,000 clones; 75% to 90% were seen once. The sample taken for sequencing was PBMCs or T cells enriched from blood (not recorded which). The receptors stem from a woman under 30 who had recovered from COVID-19.

The CDR3 nucleotides are TGTGCCAGCTCCTACAGTAGCAATCAGCCCCAGCATTTT. This encodes CASSYSSNQPQHF. V usage is TRBV18 and J usage is TRBJ1-5; D ambiguous. The CDR3 extends over 13 amino acids. Per germline, CDR1 KGHSH and CDR2 LQKENI. With 6 bases removed from V and 0 bases from J, the gap between germline ends came to 6 bases.

The rearrangement joins TRBV25-1 to TRBJ1-1; D possibly corresponds to TRBD1 (5 bases). There are 14 residues in the CDR3. Trimming left V 7 bases short and J 7 bases short, with 19 bases between. Germline CDR1 and CDR2: MGHDK and SYGVNS. CDR3 protein: CASTNFDQGGEAFF. The CDR3 coding sequence is TGTGCCAGCACCAATTTCGACCAGGGAGGTGAAGCTTTCTTT.

This chain uses TRBV6-5 with TRBJ2-4; D is unresolved. Trimming removed 6 bases at V and 2 bases at J, with 11 bases between. The germline gives CDR1 MNHEY, CDR2 SVGAGI. The length of the CDR3 is 14 residues. Here the CDR3 DNA reads TGTGCCAGCAGCATAGAAGAGCCCAAAAACATTCAGTACTTC. It encodes CASSIEEPKNIQYF.

In its sample, this clone was seen a few times. CDR3: CASSRGRAGYGYTF. The CDR3 coding sequence is TGTGCCAGCAGCCGCGGACGGGCGGGTTATGGCTACACCTTC. This chain uses TRBV28 with TRBJ1-2; no clear D gene. Germline CDR1 and CDR2: MDHEN and SYDVKM. This CDR3 is built from 14 residues. V was shortened by 6 bases and J by 5 bases, with 16 bases between the two germline ends.

The V gene is TRBV10-3, the J gene TRBJ1-3; TRBD1 might be the D (5 bases). Germline V gene data show CDR1 as ENHRY and CDR2 as SYGVKD. The CDR3 length is 13 residues. V was cut by 6 bases and J by 4 bases, with 10 bases left in between. CDR3 protein: CAIRTDDGNTIYF. For the CDR3, the DNA is TGTGCCATCAGGACAGATGACGGAAACACCATATATTTT.

V usage is TRBV5-1 and J usage is TRBJ1-1; 7 positions match TRBD1. In germline, CDR1 is SGHRS, CDR2 YFSETQ. V was clipped by 5 bases and J by 4 bases; unmatched bases: 8. The CDR3 has 14 residues. The CDR3 sequence is CASSSRQGPTEAFF. As DNA, the CDR3 is TGCGCCAGCAGTTCCCGACAGGGCCCCACTGAAGCTTTCTTT.

This chain uses TRBV2 with TRBJ2-1; 7 nucleotides align to TRBD2. Germline CDR1 and CDR2: SNHLY and FYNNEI. The CDR3 is made up of 14 amino acids. Losses at the gene ends were 7 bases for V and 1 base for J; bases not matched to a gene: 4. In DNA, the CDR3 is TGTGCCAGCAACCCTAGCGGATCCTACAATGAGCAGTTCTTC. Translating it yields CASNPSGSYNEQFF.

V usage is TRBV5-3 and J usage is TRBJ2-3; D unresolved. TRBV5-3 is known as an ORF, though its function is uncertain. This CDR3 comprises 15 residues. Trimming pared 3 bases from V and 2 bases from J, leaving 13 bases between. CDR3 sequence (DNA): TGTGCCAGAAGCTATGGTATGTCTAACACAGATACGCAGTATTTT. Encoded protein: CARSYGMSNTDTQYF.

The J gene is TRBJ1-1, the V gene TRBV28; 7 bases fit TRBD1. Trimming removed 6 bases from V and 1 base from J; junction bases left unmatched: 2. The CDR3 consists of 13 residues. Germline loops: CDR1 MDHEN, CDR2 SYDVKM. The CDR3 protein is CASSAGGNTEAFF. CDR3 DNA: TGTGCCAGCAGCGCAGGGGGGAACACTGAAGCTTTCTTT.

The rearrangement links TRBV2 to TRBJ1-1, with TRBD1 as a possible D gene (5 bases). Per germline, CDR1 SNHLY and CDR2 FYNNEI. The CDR3 covers 13 residues. V dropped 4 bases and J dropped 2 bases, with 8 bases sitting between them. Here the CDR3 reads CASSGQKNTEAFF. For the CDR3, the DNA is TGTGCCAGCAGTGGACAGAAAAACACTGAAGCTTTCTTT.

The chain links TRBV10-3 to TRBJ1-1; perhaps TRBD1 as D (5 bases). The CDR3 has 13 residues. Trimming took off 7 bases at V and 1 base at J, with 10 bases between the two ends. CDR1 and CDR2 (germline): ENHRY, SYGVKD. The CDR3 sequence is CAITEGPNTEAFF. The CDR3 DNA sequence: TGTGCCATCACGGAGGGGCCGAACACTGAAGCTTTCTTT.

This rearrangement joins TRBV4-1 to TRBJ2-7; D might be TRBD1 (7 bases). Germline V gene lookup returns CDR1 MGHRA and CDR2 YSYEKL. The CDR3 runs to 16 residues. V was trimmed by 0 bases and J by 4 bases, leaving 16 bases between them. CDR3 protein: CASSQDWPGGTYEQYF. The CDR3 DNA is TGCGCCAGCAGCCAAGATTGGCCAGGGGGGACGTACGAGCAGTACTTC.

This chain connects TRBV6-2 or TRBV6-3 to TRBJ2-7; a possible D gene is TRBD2 (5 bases). This CDR3 comprises 14 residues. Germline assignment: CDR1 MNHEY and CDR2 SVGEGT. Trimming removed 4 bases from V and 1 base from J, with 11 bases in between. The CDR3 loop reads CASSSPGDSYEQYF. The DNA of the CDR3 is TGTGCCAGCAGTTCACCCGGGGATTCCTACGAGCAGTACTTC.

The chain combines TRBV28 with TRBJ1-2; 7 bases line up with TRBD1. The trim removed 7 bases at V and 8 bases at J, leaving 13 bases unmatched. The CDR3 is made up of 14 amino acids. Germline V gives CDR1 MDHEN, CDR2 SYDVKM. The CDR3 nucleotides are TGTGCCAGCACCACTCAACGACAGGGTTGGGGCTACACCTTC. Amino acid sequence: CASTTQRQGWGYTF.

This clone was observed once. The V call is TRBV29-1, the J call TRBJ2-7; the D gene is possibly TRBD2 (6 bases). Germline values: CDR1 SQVTM, CDR2 ANQGSEA. The CDR3 is 13 amino acids. Trimming removed 4 bases at V and 4 bases at J, with 14 bases between. For the CDR3, the DNA is TGCAGCGTTGGAATCACGGCGGGGTACGAGCAGTACTTC. Amino acids: CSVGITAGYEQYF.

J is TRBJ2-2 and V is TRBV2, with D tentatively TRBD1 (6 bases). The V end lost 5 bases, the J end lost 2 bases, and 9 bases lay between the germline ends. The CDR3 covers 14 residues. CDR1 and CDR2 (germline): SNHLY, FYNNEI. The CDR3 nucleotides are TGTGCCAGCAGTCAGGGGCCAAACACCGGGGAGCTGTTTTTT. Translation: CASSQGPNTGELFF.

The chain employs TRBV19 and TRBJ1-2, with D maybe TRBD1 (5 bases). Germline loops: CDR1 LNHDA, CDR2 SQIVND (reference sequence). Trimming left V 7 bases short and J 8 bases short, with 17 bases between. The length of the CDR3 is 13 residues. CDR3 loop: CASTPGWGDGYTF. The CDR3 DNA follows: TGTGCCAGTACCCCCGGGTGGGGGGACGGCTACACCTTC.

V and J are TRBV2 and TRBJ2-4; the D gene is possibly TRBD2 (5 bases). The CDR3 length is 14 residues. Germline assignment: CDR1 SNHLY and CDR2 FYNNEI. Trimming took off 11 bases at V and 1 base at J, with 15 bases between the two ends. CDR3 DNA sequence: TGTGCCGTCGGGAACCCTGGGGCCAAAAACATTCAGTACTTC. Translated, it gives CAVGNPGAKNIQYF. Supplemented by reference TRBV2 and TRBJ2-4, the full variable domain reads EPEVTQTPSHQVTQMGQEVILRCVPISNHLYFYWYRQILGQKVEFLVSFYNNEISEKSEIFDDQFSVERPDGSNFTLKIRSTKLEDSAMYFCAVGNPGAKNIQYFGAGTRLSVL.

The J gene is TRBJ2-3, the V gene TRBV5-4; tentative D call: TRBD1 (5 bases). V lost 0 bases to trimming and J lost 2 bases, with 10 bases between them. The CDR3 length is 15 residues. Germline V CDR1 and CDR2: SGHNT, YYREEE (reference sequence). Here the CDR3 reads CASSLDGASTDTQYF. CDR3 in DNA: TGTGCCAGCAGCTTGGATGGGGCCTCCACAGATACGCAGTATTTT. The full variable domain, rest sourced from reference TRBV5-4 and TRBJ2-3, is ETGVTQSPTHLIKTRGQQVTLRCSSQSGHNTVSWYQQALGQGPQFIFQYYREEENGRGNFPPRFSGLQFPNYSSELNVNALELDDSALYLCASSLDGASTDTQYFGPGTRLTVL.

The chain joins TRBV18 to TRBJ2-2, with D perhaps TRBD1 (5 bases). Deletions cut 5 bases from V and 1 base from J, with 11 bases between. Germline V lookup: CDR1 KGHSH, CDR2 LQKENI. The length of the CDR3 is 15 residues. The CDR3 protein is CASSSDSLNTGELFF. In DNA form, the CDR3 reads TGTGCCAGCTCATCTGACAGTTTGAACACCGGGGAGCTGTTTTTT.

This clone was recorded once. This chain joins TRBV5-1 and TRBJ2-7; 8 bases match TRBD1. Losses at the gene ends were 0 bases for V and 5 bases for J; bases not matched to a gene: 10. Germline V lookup: CDR1 SGHRS, CDR2 YFSETQ. The CDR3 loop spans 16 amino acids. In DNA, the CDR3 is TGCGCCAGCAGCTTGGAGCCAGGGGGCCTCGAAGACGAGCAGTACTTC. This gives the protein CASSLEPGGLEDEQYF.

The rearrangement joins TRBV12-3 or TRBV12-4 to TRBJ2-7; D is unresolved. V was cut by 0 bases and J by 6 bases, with 6 bases left in between. The CDR3 extends over 12 amino acids. Written as DNA, the CDR3 is TGTGCCAGCAGTTTAGCGCTAGGCGAGCAGTACTTC. Protein sequence: CASSLALGEQYF.

The rearrangement uses TRBV30 and TRBJ1-6, with 10 bases matching TRBD1. The CDR3 extends over 15 amino acids. Germline CDR1 is GTSNPN and CDR2 is SVGIG (reference sequence). V dropped 0 bases and J dropped 5; count of bases not matched to a gene: 1. As DNA, the CDR3 is TGTGCCTGGAGTGTAGGGACAGGGGATAATTCACCCCTCCACTTT. Translated, it gives CAWSVGTGDNSPLHF.

This chain links TRBV2 with TRBJ1-1, with D perhaps matching TRBD1 (6 bases). V was cut by 6 bases and J by 6 bases, with 11 bases left in between. The CDR3 has 12 residues. Per the germline V gene, CDR1 is SNHLY and CDR2 is FYNNEI. The CDR3 DNA reads as TGTGCCAGCAGACGGGACATTCCTGAAGCTTTCTTT. It is translated as CASRRDIPEAFF. Drawing the rest from reference TRBV2 and TRBJ1-1, the complete variable domain is EPEVTQTPSHQVTQMGQEVILRCVPISNHLYFYWYRQILGQKVEFLVSFYNNEISEKSEIFDDQFSVERPDGSNFTLKIRSTKLEDSAMYFCASRRDIPEAFFGQGTRLTVV.

The chain carries TRBV5-4 and TRBJ2-5; TRBD1 is a possible D gene (6 bases). The germline V gene encodes CDR1 SGHNT and CDR2 YYREEE (reference sequence). The length of the CDR3 is 15 residues. The V gene lost 4 bases and the J gene lost 1 base, with 14 bases spanning the gap. The CDR3 is CASSLYRDTQETQYF. The DNA of the CDR3 is TGTGCCAGCAGCCTTTACAGGGATACCCAAGAGACCCAGTACTTC.

The chain joins TRBV12-3 or TRBV12-4 to TRBJ2-7; D not resolved. The V and J ends lost 2 bases and 7 bases respectively, with 6 bases between them. The CDR3 is 11 amino acids. CDR3 DNA: TGTGCCAGCAGTTTAATGAGGGAGCAGTACTTC. Amino acids: CASSLMREQYF.